The following is a T cell receptor (beta chain) sequence with its context. The data were produced by immunoSEQ multiplex PCR, yet TCRdb's version contains in-frame clones alone and is incomplete. The sample includes some 43,000 clones, less than 95% seen only once; the top ten take less than 12%. The sample belongs to a study of T cell changes during pregnancy in multiple sclerosis. Per the germline V gene, CDR1 is LNHDA and CDR2 is SQIVND (reference sequence). The CDR3 runs 15 residues. V gave up 4 bases and J gave up 1 base; unmatched junction bases: 7. The source material was CD8+ T cells from peripheral blood mononuclear cells, sampled in the first trimester of pregnancy. The receptor was isolated from a female donor with multiple sclerosis, enrolled in a pregnancy study. The genes are TRBV19 and TRBJ2-7, with 7 bases identical to TRBD2. The CDR3 is CASSTVASGSYEQYF. Here the CDR3 DNA reads TGTGCCAGTAGTACTGTGGCTAGCGGATCCTACGAGCAGTACTTC.